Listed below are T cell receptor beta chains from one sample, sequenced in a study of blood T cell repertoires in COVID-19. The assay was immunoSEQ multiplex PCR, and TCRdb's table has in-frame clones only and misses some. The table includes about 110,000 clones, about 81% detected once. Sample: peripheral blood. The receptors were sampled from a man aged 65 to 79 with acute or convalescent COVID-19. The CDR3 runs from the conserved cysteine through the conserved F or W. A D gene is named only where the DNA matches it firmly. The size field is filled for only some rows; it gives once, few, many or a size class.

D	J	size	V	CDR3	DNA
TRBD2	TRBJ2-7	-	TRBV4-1	CASSQTSGGPYYEQYF	TGCGCCAGCAGCCAGACTAGCGGGGGGCCCTACTACGAGCAGTACTTC
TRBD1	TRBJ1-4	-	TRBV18	CASSPPTGGEREKLFF	TGTGCCAGCTCACCACCCACAGGGGGCGAGCGCGAAAAACTGTTTTTT
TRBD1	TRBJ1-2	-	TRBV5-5	CASSPRDSNYGYTF	TGTGCCAGCAGCCCCCGGGACAGTAACTATGGCTACACCTTC
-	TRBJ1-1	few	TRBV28	CASSFGRVTEAFF	TGTGCCAGCAGTTTTGGCCGGGTCACTGAAGCTTTCTTT
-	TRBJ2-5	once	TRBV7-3	CASSSLGVAEETQYF	TGTGCCAGCAGCTCCCTCGGGGTAGCGGAAGAGACCCAGTACTTC
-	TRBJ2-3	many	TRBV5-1	CASSLGTTSTDTQYF	TGCGCCAGCAGCTTAGGGACAACTAGCACAGATACGCAGTATTTT
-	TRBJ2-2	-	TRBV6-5	CASLIRANTGELFF	TGTGCCAGTCTTATTCGCGCGAACACCGGGGAGCTGTTTTTT
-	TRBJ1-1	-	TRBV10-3	CAISESRAAFF	TGTGCCATCAGTGAGTCCAGGGCGGCTTTCTTT
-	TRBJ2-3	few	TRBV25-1	CASSEYRDTDTQYF	TGTGCCAGCAGTGAATACAGGGACACAGATACGCAGTATTTT
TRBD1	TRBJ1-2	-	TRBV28	CASNPLGQGNYGYTF	TGTGCCAGCAACCCCCTGGGACAGGGAAACTATGGCTACACCTTC
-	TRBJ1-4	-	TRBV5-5	CASSRTFNEKLFF	TGTGCCAGCAGCCGGACTTTCAATGAAAAACTGTTTTTT
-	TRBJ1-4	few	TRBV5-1	CASSLEAGPNEKLFF	TGCGCCAGCAGCTTGGAGGCAGGGCCTAATGAAAAACTGTTTTTT
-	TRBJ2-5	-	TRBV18	CASSPTPLGGVQYF	TGTGCCAGCTCACCTACCCCCCTAGGGGGGGTCCAGTACTTC
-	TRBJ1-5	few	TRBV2	CASSSDGSQPQHF	TGTGCCAGCAGCTCAGACGGGTCACAGCCCCAGCATTTT
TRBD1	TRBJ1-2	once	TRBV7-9	CASSRRSWDRANYGYTF	TGTGCCAGCAGCCGCCGTTCATGGGACAGGGCTAACTATGGCTACACCTTC
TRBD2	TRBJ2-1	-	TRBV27	CASSLTGTSGGAYNEQFF	TGTGCCAGCAGTTTGACCGGGACTAGCGGGGGGGCCTACAATGAGCAGTTCTTC
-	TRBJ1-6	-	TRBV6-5	CASKRKGAAPLHF	TGTGCCAGCAAAAGAAAAGGGGCGGCACCCCTCCACTTT
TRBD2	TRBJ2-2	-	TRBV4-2	CASSQGGLAGVIGELFF	TGTGCCAGCAGCCAAGGGGGACTAGCGGGAGTGATCGGGGAGCTGTTTTTT
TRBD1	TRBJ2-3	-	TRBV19	CASSKLGTGPDTQYF	TGTGCCAGTAGTAAACTCGGGACAGGGCCAGATACGCAGTATTTT
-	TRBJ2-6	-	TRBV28	CASSLEAPGANVLTF	TGTGCCAGCAGTTTGGAGGCTCCCGGGGCCAACGTCCTGACTTTC
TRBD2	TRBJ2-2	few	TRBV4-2	CASSQGLAGGTGELFF	TGTGCCAGCAGCCAAGGACTAGCGGGAGGCACCGGGGAGCTGTTTTTT
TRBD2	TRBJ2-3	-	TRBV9	CASSVTSGSGDTQYF	TGTGCCAGCAGCGTGACTAGCGGGAGTGGAGATACGCAGTATTTT
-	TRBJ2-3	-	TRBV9	CASRPGAGQGDTQYF	TGTGCCAGCAGACCAGGGGCAGGGCAAGGGGATACGCAGTATTTT
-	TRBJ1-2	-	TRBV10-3	CAIQGARGNYGYTF	TGTGCCATTCAAGGGGCGCGGGGTAACTATGGCTACACCTTC
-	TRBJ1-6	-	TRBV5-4	CASSLPPSQGGSPLHF	TGTGCCAGCAGCCTCCCCCCTTCGCAGGGTGGGTCACCCCTCCACTTT
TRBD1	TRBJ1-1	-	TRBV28	CASSSTGGLFSGAFF	TGTGCCAGCAGTTCCACAGGGGGCCTCTTTTCTGGAGCTTTCTTT
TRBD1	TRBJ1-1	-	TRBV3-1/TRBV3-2	CASSVRTGGGTEAFF	TGTGCCAGCAGCGTACGGACAGGGGGCGGCACTGAAGCTTTCTTT
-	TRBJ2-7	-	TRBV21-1	CASSIKSPFDRGSGSYEQYF	TGTGCCAGCAGCATCAAAAGCCCCTTTGACAGGGGGTCTGGCTCCTACGAGCAGTACTTC
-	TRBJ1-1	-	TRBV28	CATGFSEAFF	TGTGCCACGGGATTTTCTGAAGCTTTCTTT
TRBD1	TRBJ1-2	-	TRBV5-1	CASRQIAGGYGYTF	TGCGCCAGCAGACAAATAGCAGGGGGCTATGGCTACACCTTC
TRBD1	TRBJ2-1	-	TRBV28	CASSHRQGTYNEQFF	TGTGCCAGCAGCCACAGACAGGGTACCTACAATGAGCAGTTCTTC
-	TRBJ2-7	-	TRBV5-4	CASSLAGRGHYEQYF	TGTGCCAGCAGCTTGGCCGGGAGAGGCCACTACGAGCAGTACTTC
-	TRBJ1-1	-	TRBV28	CASSPGQYVTPSTGAFF	TGTGCCAGCAGCCCCGGACAGTACGTCACGCCCTCCACCGGAGCTTTCTTT
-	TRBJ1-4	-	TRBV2	CASSEDPWAGGLFF	TGTGCCAGCAGTGAAGATCCCTGGGCAGGCGGGCTGTTTTTT
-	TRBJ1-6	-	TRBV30	CAWSVPQAKGPLHF	TGTGCCTGGAGTGTACCCCAGGCGAAAGGTCCCCTCCACTTT
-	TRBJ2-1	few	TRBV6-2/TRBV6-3	CASSVTGVSNEQFF	TGTGCCAGCAGTGTAACGGGAGTATCCAATGAGCAGTTCTTC
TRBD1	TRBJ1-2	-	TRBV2	CASSPGTGGGYTF	TGTGCCAGCAGCCCCGGGACAGGAGGCGGCTACACCTTC
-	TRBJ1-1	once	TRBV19	CASTVRLNTEAFF	TGTGCCAGTACGGTACGATTGAACACTGAAGCTTTCTTT
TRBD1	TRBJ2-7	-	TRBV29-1	CSALGTGKIYEQYF	TGCAGCGCCCTGGGGACAGGGAAGATCTACGAGCAGTACTTC
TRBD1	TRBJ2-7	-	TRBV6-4	CASSSQGAPSYEQYF	TGTGCCAGCAGTTCCCAGGGGGCCCCGAGCTACGAGCAGTACTTC
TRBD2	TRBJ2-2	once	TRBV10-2	CASSEVGRVGELFF	TGCGCCAGCAGTGAGGTTGGGAGGGTCGGGGAGCTGTTTTTT
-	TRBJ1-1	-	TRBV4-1	CASSQEVSGNTEAFF	TGCGCCAGCAGCCAAGAGGTCTCCGGGAACACTGAAGCTTTCTTT
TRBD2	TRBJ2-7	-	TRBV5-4	CASSLGLAGVRNSYEQYF	TGTGCCAGCAGCTTGGGACTAGCGGGGGTGCGAAACTCCTACGAGCAGTACTTC
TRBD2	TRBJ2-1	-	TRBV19	CASSFRLAGLNNEQFF	TGTGCCAGTAGTTTCAGACTAGCGGGGTTAAACAATGAGCAGTTCTTC
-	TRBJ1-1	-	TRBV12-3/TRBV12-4	CASSSQGNTEAFF	TGTGCCAGCAGTTCACAGGGGAACACTGAAGCTTTCTTT
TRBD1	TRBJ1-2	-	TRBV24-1	CATATRTGGIGYTF	TGTGCCACCGCCACCCGGACAGGGGGCATCGGCTACACCTTC
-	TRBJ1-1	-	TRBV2	CASSLQGTEAFF	TGTGCCAGCAGTTTACAGGGAACTGAAGCTTTCTTT
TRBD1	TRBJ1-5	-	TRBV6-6	CASRGTGTQPQHF	TGTGCCAGCAGGGGGACAGGGACTCAGCCCCAGCATTTT
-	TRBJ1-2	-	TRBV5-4	CASSLVGGALKYGYTF	TGTGCCAGCAGCTTGGTAGGGGGGGCATTGAAATATGGCTACACCTTC
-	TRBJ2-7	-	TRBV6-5	CASSYLYEQYF	TGTGCCAGCAGTTACCTCTACGAGCAGTACTTC
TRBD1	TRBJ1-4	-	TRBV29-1	CSAGGQGAICEKLFF	TGCAGCGCCGGTGGCCAGGGGGCAATTTGTGAAAAACTGTTTTTT
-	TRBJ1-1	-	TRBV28	CASLGHPNTEAFF	TGTGCCAGCTTGGGACACCCGAACACTGAAGCTTTCTTT